This TCR beta chain was identified during a study of blood T cell repertoires in COVID-19. Study overall: In each case, the material was cDNA or gDNA derived from T cells, B-cell-depleted T cells, or PBMCs.

The assay was immunoSEQ multiplex PCR, and TCRdb's table has in-frame clones only and misses some. The sample has 190,000 or so clones, roughly 86% seen once. Sequencing was performed on peripheral blood. This sequence was found in a man aged 35-49 years with active or convalescent COVID-19.

The CDR3 is CAITRASEPDTQYF. The DNA of the CDR3 is TGTGCCATCACTCGGGCTAGCGAGCCAGATACGCAGTATTTT. The chain joins TRBV10-3 to TRBJ2-3, with D perhaps TRBD2 (6 bases). V was shortened by 7 bases and J by 4 bases, with 15 bases between the two germline ends. CDR3 length: 14 residues. Germline CDR1 is ENHRY and CDR2 is SYGVKD.